One and the same sample provided the 15 T cell receptor beta chains below, sequenced in a study of cytomegalovirus exposure and HLA in healthy donors. Primers included in the PCR were 60 Vbeta and 13 Jbeta primers. The data were produced by immunoSEQ multiplex PCR, yet TCRdb's version contains in-frame clones alone and is incomplete. The sample records roughly 140,000 clones, 70% to 90% being singletons. Sequenced: PBMCs. These receptor sequences come from a young woman in good health and CMV-seronegative.

A single count supports this clone. The chain uses TRBV9 and TRBJ1-5; D unclear. Per germline, CDR1 SGDLS and CDR2 YYNGEE. The CDR3 extends over 13 amino acids. Trimming took off 0 bases at V and 7 bases at J, with 8 bases between the two ends. CDR3 region: CASSVDPEQPQHF. CDR3 bases: TGTGCCAGCAGCGTAGATCCCGAGCAGCCCCAGCATTTT.

The rearrangement joins TRBV7-2 to TRBJ2-5, with 10 bases fitting TRBD2. This CDR3 contains 16 residues. V was clipped by 2 bases and J by 7 bases; unmatched bases: 10. Germline-derived CDR1 and CDR2 are SGHTA and FQGNSA. In DNA form, the CDR3 reads TGTGCCAGCAGCTTAAGGCACCAAGCGGGGGGGCGGACCCAGTACTTC. As protein: CASSLRHQAGGRTQYF.

As concerns this clone: Its ends do not fully match the called genes, so a read error is possible. The sample carries other DNA sequences with the same CDR3. The chain uses TRBV6-6 and TRBJ1-4; 9 nucleotides line up with TRBD1. The CDR3 is made up of 12 amino acids. The germline V gene has CDR1 MNHNY and CDR2 SVGAGI (reference sequence). CDR3 loop: CASRTGGEKLFF. Written as DNA, the CDR3 is TGTGCCAGCAGGACAGGGGGGGAAAAGCTGTTTTTT.

J is TRBJ2-7 and V is TRBV7-2; 8 bases match TRBD2. The CDR3 is made up of 15 amino acids. CDR1 and CDR2 (germline): SGHTA, FQGNSA. Losses at the gene ends were 2 bases for V and 4 bases for J; bases not matched to a gene: 7. CDR3 sequence: CASSLSAGGRYEQYF. CDR3 coding DNA: TGTGCCAGCAGCTTATCGGCGGGAGGCCGGTACGAGCAGTACTTC.

V usage is TRBV5-3 and J usage is TRBJ2-7; 9 bases align to TRBD1. TRBV5-3 is noted as an ORF with a role that remains uncertain. V trimming: 0 bases; J trimming: 2 bases; junction bases outside the gene matches: 3. The CDR3 contains 15 residues. In DNA, the CDR3 is TGTGCCAGAAGCTTGGAGGGGACAGGGACCTACGAGCAGTACTTC. It is translated as CARSLEGTGTYEQYF.

The chain is built from TRBV28 and TRBJ2-1, with D unresolved. Trimming left V 1 base short and J 3 bases short, with 7 bases between. Germline V gene sequence: CDR1 MDHEN, CDR2 SYDVKM. The CDR3 is made up of 14 amino acids. DNA for the CDR3: TGTGCCAGCAGTTTATTAACAAACTACAATGAGCAGTTCTTC. This sequence encodes CASSLLTNYNEQFF.

The chain links TRBV7-3 to TRBJ1-1, with D unresolved. CDR1 and CDR2 (germline): SGHTA, FQGTGA. V gave up 4 bases and J gave up 4 bases, with 10 bases separating them. The CDR3 loop spans 13 amino acids. In DNA form, the CDR3 reads TGTGCCAGCAGCTCGGACTCCGGCACTGAAGCTTTCTTT. This codes for CASSSDSGTEAFF.

This chain links TRBV28 with TRBJ2-4; 8 positions match TRBD2. Germline V CDR1 and CDR2: MDHEN, SYDVKM. The CDR3 length is 14 residues. V dropped 3 bases and J dropped 6; count of bases not matched to a gene: 4. DNA for the CDR3: TGTGCCAGCAGTTTCGGGGGGGGCCTAAACATTCAGTACTTC. Translated, it gives CASSFGGGLNIQYF.

The chain recombines TRBV18 with TRBJ1-1; 8 bases agree with TRBD1. The CDR3 loop spans 13 amino acids. Trimming took 3 bases from V and 3 from J; bases not matched to a gene: 0. Germline lookup yields CDR1 KGHSH and CDR2 LQKENI. Written as DNA, the CDR3 is TGTGCCAGCTCACCGGGACAGGACACTGAAGCTTTCTTT. Translation: CASSPGQDTEAFF.

This clone has a single count. The chain is built from TRBV28 and TRBJ1-2; no clear D gene. Trimming cost V 6 bases and J 4 bases, with 9 bases left between them. The CDR3 is made up of 12 amino acids. CDR1 is MDHEN, CDR2 SYDVKM, per germline. The CDR3 is CASRFTGYGYTF. CDR3 coding DNA: TGTGCCAGCAGATTTACTGGCTATGGCTACACCTTC.

V gene TRBV27 combines with J gene TRBJ2-3; D is uncertain. The CDR3 consists of 14 residues. Germline CDR1 is MNHEY and CDR2 is SMNVEV (reference sequence). V lost 5 bases and J 1 base, leaving 10 bases between the germline ends. In DNA form, the CDR3 reads TGTGCCAGCAGTATTGGGCCTGGCACAGATACGCAGTATTTT. Encoded protein: CASSIGPGTDTQYF.

The chain recombines TRBV5-6 with TRBJ1-5; 11 nucleotides line up with TRBD1. Germline lookup yields CDR1 SGHDT and CDR2 YYEEEE. V shed 4 bases, J shed 6 bases, and the junction held 6 bases outside the gene matches. The CDR3 has 15 residues. CDR3 protein: CASSPDRGLRQPQHF. As DNA, the CDR3 is TGTGCCAGCAGCCCGGACAGGGGGCTTCGTCAGCCCCAGCATTTT.

This chain uses TRBV28 with TRBJ1-2, with unresolved D. From germline, CDR1 is MDHEN and CDR2 SYDVKM. Trimming left V 5 bases short and J 0 bases short, with 13 bases between. The CDR3 has 15 amino acids. CDR3 residues: CASSPMAGPNYGYTF. The CDR3 coding sequence is TGTGCCAGCAGTCCTATGGCAGGCCCTAACTATGGCTACACCTTC.

This chain joins TRBV2 and TRBJ2-7; D remains unclear. Per germline, CDR1 SNHLY and CDR2 FYNNEI. The CDR3 runs to 13 residues. V was cut by 4 bases and J by 5 bases, with 12 bases left in between. CDR3 DNA sequence: TGTGCCAGCAGTGGCTTGGGCAGACACGAGCAGTACTTC. Translation: CASSGLGRHEQYF.

Here the CDR3 DNA reads TGTGCCAGCAGTGGGACAGACGGGGCCAACGTCCTGACTTTC. Residues: CASSGTDGANVLTF. The J gene is TRBJ2-6, the V gene TRBV6-6; 7 positions agree with TRBD1. CDR3 length: 14 amino acids. Germline V gene data show CDR1 as MNHNY and CDR2 as SVGAGI (reference sequence). The junction had 2 bases not matched to a gene; V was cut back by 5 bases and J by 4 bases.